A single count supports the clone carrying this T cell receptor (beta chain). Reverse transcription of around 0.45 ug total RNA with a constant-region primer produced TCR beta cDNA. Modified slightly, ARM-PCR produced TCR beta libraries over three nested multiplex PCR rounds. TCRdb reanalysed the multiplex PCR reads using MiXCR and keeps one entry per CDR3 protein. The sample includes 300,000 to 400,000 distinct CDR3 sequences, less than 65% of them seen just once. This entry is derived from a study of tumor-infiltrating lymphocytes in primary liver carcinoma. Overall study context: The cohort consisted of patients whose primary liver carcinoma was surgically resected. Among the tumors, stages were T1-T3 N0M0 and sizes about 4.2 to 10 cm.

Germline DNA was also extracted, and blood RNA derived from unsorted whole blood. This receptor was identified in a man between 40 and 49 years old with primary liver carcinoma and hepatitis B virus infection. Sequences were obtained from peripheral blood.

The CDR3 bases are TGCGCCAGCAGCTTGGACCCGAGACCCGCCTACAATGAGCAGTTCTTC. Its protein is CASSLDPRPAYNEQFF. The chain carries TRBV5-1 and TRBJ2-1, with D unclear. Germline CDR1 and CDR2: SGHRS and YFSETQ. The CDR3 has 16 amino acids. The ends were cut back, 0 bases at V and 2 bases at J, with 12 bases in the middle. Filled out from reference TRBV5-1 and TRBJ2-1, the complete variable domain reads KAGVTQTPRYLIKTRGQQVTLSCSPISGHRSVSWYQQTPGQGLQFLFEYFSETQRNKGNFPGRFSGRQFSNSRSEMNVSTLELGDSALYLCASSLDPRPAYNEQFFGPGTRLTVL.